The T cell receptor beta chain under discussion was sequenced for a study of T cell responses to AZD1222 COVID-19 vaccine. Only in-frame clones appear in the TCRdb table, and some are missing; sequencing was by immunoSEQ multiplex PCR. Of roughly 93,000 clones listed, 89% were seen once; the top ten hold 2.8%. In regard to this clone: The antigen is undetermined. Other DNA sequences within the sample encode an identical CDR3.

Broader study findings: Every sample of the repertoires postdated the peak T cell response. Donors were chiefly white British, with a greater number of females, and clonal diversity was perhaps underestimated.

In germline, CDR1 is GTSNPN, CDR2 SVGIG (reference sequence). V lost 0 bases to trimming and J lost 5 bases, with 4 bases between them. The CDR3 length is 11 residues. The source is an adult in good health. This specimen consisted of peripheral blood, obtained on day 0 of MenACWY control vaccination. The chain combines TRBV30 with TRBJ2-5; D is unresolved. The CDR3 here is CAWSVGETQYF. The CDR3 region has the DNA TGTGCCTGGAGTGTCGGGGAGACCCAGTACTTC.